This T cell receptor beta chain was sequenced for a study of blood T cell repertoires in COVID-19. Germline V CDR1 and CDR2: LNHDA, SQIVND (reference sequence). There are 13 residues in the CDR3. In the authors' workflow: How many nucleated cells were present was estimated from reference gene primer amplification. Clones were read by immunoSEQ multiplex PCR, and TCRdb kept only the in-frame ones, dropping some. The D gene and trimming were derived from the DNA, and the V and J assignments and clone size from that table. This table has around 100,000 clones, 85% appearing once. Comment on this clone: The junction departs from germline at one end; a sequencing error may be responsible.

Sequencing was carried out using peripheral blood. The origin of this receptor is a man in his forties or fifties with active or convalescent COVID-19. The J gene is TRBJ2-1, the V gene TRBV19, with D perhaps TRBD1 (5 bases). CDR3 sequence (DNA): TGTGCCAGTAGTATCAGACTGGACAATGAACAGTTCTTC. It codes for CASSIRLDNEQFF.